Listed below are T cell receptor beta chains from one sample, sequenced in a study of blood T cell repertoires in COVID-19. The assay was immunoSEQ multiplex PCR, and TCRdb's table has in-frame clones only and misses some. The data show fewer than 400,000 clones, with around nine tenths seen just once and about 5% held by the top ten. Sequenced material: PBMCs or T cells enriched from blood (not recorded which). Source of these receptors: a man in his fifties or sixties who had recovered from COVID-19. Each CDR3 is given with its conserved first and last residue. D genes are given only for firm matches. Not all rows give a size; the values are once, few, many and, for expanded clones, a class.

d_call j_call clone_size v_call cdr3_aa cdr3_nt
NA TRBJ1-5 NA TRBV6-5 CASRSGYSNQPQHF TGTGCCAGCAGGTCAGGGTATAGCAATCAGCCCCAGCATTTT
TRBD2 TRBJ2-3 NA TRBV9 CASSVSVLGAGGPGDTQYF TGTGCCAGCAGCGTATCGGTGTTGGGGGCGGGAGGGCCTGGAGATACGCAGTATTTT
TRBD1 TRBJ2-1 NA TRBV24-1 CATSDIGTASYNEQFF TGTGCCACCAGTGATATCGGGACAGCCTCCTACAATGAGCAGTTCTTC
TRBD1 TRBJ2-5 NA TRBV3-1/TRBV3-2 CASSQDVGGEETQYF TGTGCCAGCAGCCAAGATGTAGGGGGCGAGGAGACCCAGTACTTC
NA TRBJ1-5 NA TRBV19 CATGTRNQPQHF TGTGCCACAGGGACAAGGAATCAGCCCCAGCATTTT
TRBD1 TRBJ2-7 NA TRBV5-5 CASSPNRGEFEQYF TGTGCCAGCAGCCCAAACAGGGGGGAGTTCGAGCAGTACTTC
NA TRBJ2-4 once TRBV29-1 CSVFTEWANIQYF TGCAGCGTTTTTACAGAGTGGGCAAACATTCAGTACTTC
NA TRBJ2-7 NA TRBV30 CAWRRGYEQYF TGTGCCTGGAGAAGGGGCTACGAGCAGTACTTC
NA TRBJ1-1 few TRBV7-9 CASSLGGDMNTEAFF TGTGCCAGCAGCCTAGGGGGGGATATGAACACTGAAGCTTTCTTT
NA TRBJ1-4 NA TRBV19 CASSVTGPLKLFF TGTGCCAGTAGTGTTACAGGGCCTTTAAAACTGTTTTTT
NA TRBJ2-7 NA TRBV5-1 CASSVGSVRQRSSYEQYF TGCGCCAGCAGCGTGGGCTCTGTTCGACAGAGGAGCTCCTACGAGCAGTACTTC
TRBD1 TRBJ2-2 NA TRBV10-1 CASPPGTGGGKLNTGELFF TGCGCCAGTCCGCCCGGGACAGGGGGCGGCAAACTGAACACCGGGGAGCTGTTTTTT
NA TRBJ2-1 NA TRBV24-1 CATSDFEVAGNEQFF TGTGCCACCAGTGATTTTGAGGTAGCCGGGAATGAGCAGTTCTTC
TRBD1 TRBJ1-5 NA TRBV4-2 CASSQDDRGRNQPQHF TGTGCCAGCAGCCAAGATGACAGGGGCCGCAATCAGCCCCAGCATTTT
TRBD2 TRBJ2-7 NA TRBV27 CASSLSAGTMFYEQYF TGTGCCAGCAGTTTATCTGCCGGGACTATGTTCTACGAGCAGTACTTC
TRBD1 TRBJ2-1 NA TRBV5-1 CASSFRDRGSYNEQFF TGCGCCAGCAGCTTCCGGGACAGGGGCTCCTACAATGAGCAGTTCTTC
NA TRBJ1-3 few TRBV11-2 CASSLRDTGNTIYF TGTGCCAGCAGCTTACGGGACACAGGCAACACCATATATTTT
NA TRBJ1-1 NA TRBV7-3 CASSFGGNTEAFF TGTGCCAGCAGCTTCGGGGGAAACACTGAAGCTTTCTTT
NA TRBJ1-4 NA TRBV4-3 CASSRQGRREKLFF TGCGCCAGCAGCCGTCAGGGGCGGAGGGAAAAACTGTTTTTT
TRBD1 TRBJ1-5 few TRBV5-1 CASSLTTGDGNQPQHF TGCGCCAGCAGCTTGACTACAGGGGATGGCAATCAGCCCCAGCATTTT
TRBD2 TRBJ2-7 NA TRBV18 CASSPPGLAGGHSYEQYF TGTGCCAGCTCACCACCGGGACTAGCGGGAGGCCACTCCTACGAGCAGTACTTC
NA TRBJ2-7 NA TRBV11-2 CASSVQGGSYEQYF TGTGCCAGCAGCGTACAGGGGGGGTCCTACGAGCAGTACTTC
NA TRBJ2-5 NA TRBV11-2 CASSLAGDGETQYF TGTGCCAGCAGCTTAGCAGGGGACGGGGAGACCCAGTACTTC
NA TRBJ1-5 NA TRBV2 CASSDRSNQPQHF TGTGCCAGCAGCGACAGAAGCAATCAGCCCCAGCATTTT
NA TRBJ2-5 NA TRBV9 CASSPQGRQETQYF TGTGCCAGCAGCCCCCAGGGGCGTCAAGAGACCCAGTACTTC
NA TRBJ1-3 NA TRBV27 CASSSDRYLSGNTIYF TGTGCCAGCAGTTCTGACAGATACCTCTCTGGAAACACCATATATTTT
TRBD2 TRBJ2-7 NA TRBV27 CASSGLAGAGEQYF TGTGCCAGCAGCGGACTAGCGGGGGCCGGCGAGCAGTACTTC
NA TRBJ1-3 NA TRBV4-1 CASSLSGIGNTIYF TGCGCCAGCAGCCTCTCAGGGATAGGAAACACCATATATTTT
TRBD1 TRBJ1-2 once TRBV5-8 CASSSERQGGYGYTF TGTGCCAGCAGCTCTGAAAGACAGGGCGGCTATGGCTACACCTTC
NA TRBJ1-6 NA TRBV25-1 CASSELPGDDSPLHF TGTGCCAGCAGTGAACTTCCAGGGGATGATTCACCCCTCCACTTT
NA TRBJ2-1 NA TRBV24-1 CATSRGQNINEQFF TGTGCCACCAGTCGCGGCCAGAACATCAATGAGCAGTTCTTC
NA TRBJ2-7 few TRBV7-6 CASSQAPNYEQYF TGTGCCAGCAGCCAGGCCCCTAACTACGAGCAGTACTTC
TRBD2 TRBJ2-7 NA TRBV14 CASSRYSGRANEQYF TGTGCCAGCAGCCGTTATAGCGGGAGGGCCAACGAGCAGTACTTC
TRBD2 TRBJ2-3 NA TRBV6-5 CASHVSGRSTDTQYF TGTGCCAGCCACGTGAGCGGGAGAAGCACAGATACGCAGTATTTT
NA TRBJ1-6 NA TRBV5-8 CASSLGPGGSPLHF TGTGCCAGCAGCCTCGGACCGGGGGGTTCACCCCTCCACTTT
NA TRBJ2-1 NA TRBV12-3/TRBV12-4 CASSAGLYEQFF TGTGCCAGCAGTGCGGGACTTTATGAGCAGTTCTTC
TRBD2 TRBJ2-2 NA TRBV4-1 CASSHPGLGPPGELFF TGCGCCAGCAGCCATCCGGGACTAGGACCTCCCGGGGAGCTGTTTTTT
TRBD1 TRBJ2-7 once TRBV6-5 CASRTSGTGYYEQYF TGTGCCAGCAGAACCTCCGGGACAGGGTACTACGAGCAGTACTTC
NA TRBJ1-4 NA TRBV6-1 CASSERTLGEKLFF TGTGCCAGCAGTGAGAGGACTTTAGGGGAAAAACTGTTTTTT
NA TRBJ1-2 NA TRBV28 CASQPAGSFYGYTF TGTGCCAGCCAACCCGCCGGGAGTTTCTATGGCTACACCTTC
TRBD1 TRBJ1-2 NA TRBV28 CASSGTGTRGYTF TGTGCCAGTTCGGGGACAGGCACGCGTGGCTACACCTTC
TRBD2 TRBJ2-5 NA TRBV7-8 CASSLVLGEAGVPQETQYF TGTGCCAGCAGCTTAGTCCTAGGGGAGGCGGGAGTCCCCCAAGAGACCCAGTACTTC
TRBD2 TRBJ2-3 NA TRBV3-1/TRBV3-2 CASSQDQTGLLADTQYF TGTGCCAGCAGCCAAGATCAGACGGGACTACTCGCAGATACGCAGTATTTT
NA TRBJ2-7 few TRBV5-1 CASSLVESSPYEQYF TGCGCCAGCAGCTTGGTGGAGTCCAGCCCCTACGAGCAGTACTTC